This T cell receptor beta chain was identified in a study of T cell repertoires in cytomegalovirus infection. Overall study: In public TCR beta signatures, there were indications of both CMV infection and matching HLA type. General study findings and limits: Based on cumulative public TCR beta family frequency, carriers of CMV plus the relevant HLA were identified.

Of note for this clonotype: What it binds is unknown.

The CDR3 runs to 17 residues. J was trimmed by 0 bases and V by 4 bases; bases with no gene match: 6. Germline CDR1 MRHNA, CDR2 SNTAGT. From the reads, TCRdb called clonotypes with MiXCR, one entry per CDR3 protein. The sample consists of tens of thousands of distinct CDR3 sequences, approximately 22% of them appearing once. This sequence originates from a human donor in good health (CMV status not recorded). Some clones in this sample may be carry-over from other donors' samples. Sequencing was carried out using PBMCs, sequenced either directly or after in vitro stimulation (not recorded which). This chain links TRBV6-4 with TRBJ2-1; 10 nucleotides match TRBD2. The CDR3 DNA reads TGTGCCAGCAGTGTCCTTCCTAGCGGGAGCTCCTACAATGAGCAGTTCTTC. Amino acid sequence: CASSVLPSGSSYNEQFF.